What follows is one TCR beta chain and its context. Its antigen is still unknown. This specimen belongs to a study of long-term antiretroviral therapy in people with HIV. Study-wide results and caveats: Subsequent to ART, diversity was augmented yet persisted below that of transplant donor controls. Every time point showed a repertoire led by clones expanded before ART. HIV repertoires spanned narrower CDR3 length ranges than controls.

This was the immunoSEQ v3.0 assay at survey level. Generated by immunoSEQ multiplex PCR, the TCRdb table keeps only in-frame clones and is missing some. The sample contains more than 11,000 clones, 70% to 85% of which appear only once. The CDR3 is 13 residues long. V was clipped by 5 bases and J by 7 bases, with 12 bases between them. Germline loops: CDR1 LNHDA, CDR2 SQIVND (reference sequence). This receptor was obtained from a woman in her thirties or forties with HIV. The source material was unsorted PBMCs, sampled 1.8 years before starting antiretroviral therapy. The rearrangement joins TRBV19 to TRBJ1-5, with D perhaps TRBD1 (5 bases). CDR3 bases: TGTGCCAGTAGTCCCGGACACCAGCAGCCCCAGCATTTT. Translating it yields CASSPGHQQPQHF.